This T cell receptor (beta chain) was retrieved from a study of preoperative IRX-2 immunotherapy in early breast cancer. Repertoires were generated with immunoSEQ multiplex PCR, while TCRdb's copy carries only in-frame clones and drops some. The sample yields tens of thousands of clones, around 89% seen once. Sample treatment: preoperative locoregional IRX-2 cytokine immunotherapy. V dropped 5 bases and J dropped 6; count of bases not matched to a gene: 9. Germline V gene data show CDR1 as MDHEN and CDR2 as SYDVKM. The CDR3 totals 14 residues. This sample was taken from a patient treated with IRX-2 immunotherapy. This chain connects TRBV28 to TRBJ1-2; 7 bases line up with TRBD1. This TCR was sampled from a human donor with breast cancer. The CDR3 coding sequence is TGTGCCAGCAGTATAGGCAGGGGGGAAAATGGCTACACCTTC. Its translation is CASSIGRGENGYTF.